Listed here are 28 T cell receptor beta chains from one sample, sequenced in a study of blood T cell repertoires in COVID-19. TCRdb keeps only in-frame clones here, not all; method: immunoSEQ multiplex PCR. The repertoire consists of about 220,000 clones, with approximately 86% occurring once and the leading ten covering 2.5% to 3%. Sequencing was done on a sample of PBMCs or T cells enriched from blood (not recorded which). These receptors were taken from a woman in her 30s with acute COVID-19.

The V call is TRBV5-1, the J call TRBJ1-6; D possibly corresponds to TRBD1 (6 bases). This CDR3 comprises 16 residues. In germline, CDR1 is SGHRS, CDR2 YFSETQ. With 4 bases removed from V and 0 bases from J, the gap between germline ends came to 11 bases. Here the CDR3 reads CASSETGSSYNSPLHF. Here the CDR3 DNA reads TGCGCCAGCAGCGAAACAGGGAGCTCCTATAATTCACCCCTCCACTTT.

J is TRBJ1-1 and V is TRBV5-4; weak D call: TRBD1 (5 bases). Germline V gives CDR1 SGHNT, CDR2 YYREEE (reference sequence). Trimming left V 0 bases short and J 1 base short, with 10 bases between. The CDR3 is 15 amino acids. CDR3 nucleotide sequence: TGTGCCAGCAGCTTGGGCCCAGGGTCGAACACTGAAGCTTTCTTT. Translated: CASSLGPGSNTEAFF.

This chain links TRBV14 with TRBJ2-7; 9 bases map to TRBD1. In germline, CDR1 is SGHDN, CDR2 FVKESK. The CDR3 length is 15 residues. V gave up 4 bases and J gave up 3 bases; unmatched junction bases: 7. CDR3 residues: CASSLRDREDYEQYF. CDR3 DNA: TGTGCCAGCAGCCTCCGGGACAGGGAAGACTACGAGCAGTACTTC. The whole variable domain, remainder taken from reference TRBV14 and TRBJ2-7, is EAGVTQFPSHSVIEKGQTVTLRCDPISGHDNLYWYRRVMGKEIKFLLHFVKESKQDESGMPNNRFLAERTGGTYSTLKVQPAELEDSGVYFCASSLRDREDYEQYFGPGTRLTVT.

The J gene is TRBJ1-1, the V gene TRBV13, with a tentative D call TRBD1 (6 bases). V lost 5 bases to trimming and J lost 5 bases, with 15 bases between them. Germline V gene lookup returns CDR1 PRHDT and CDR2 FYEKMQ (reference sequence). The CDR3 spans 14 residues. CDR3 sequence (DNA): TGTGCCAGCAGCCAACTCACAGGGAGAACTGAAGCTTTCTTT. Translating it yields CASSQLTGRTEAFF.

V is TRBV7-9 and J is TRBJ1-2; 8 bases are a match to TRBD1. Unmatched junction bases numbered 7, after V lost 5 bases and J lost 2 bases. This CDR3 has 15 amino acids. CDR1 is SEHNR and CDR2 is FQNEAQ in the germline V gene (reference sequence). CDR3 region: CASSLSGQENYGYTF. The CDR3 nucleotides are TGTGCCAGCAGCCTATCGGGACAGGAAAACTATGGCTACACCTTC.

This rearrangement joins TRBV5-1 to TRBJ1-2; 10 bases match TRBD1. V dropped 7 bases and J dropped 3; count of bases not matched to a gene: 0. The germline gives CDR1 SGHRS, CDR2 YFSETQ. This CDR3 region has 12 residues. CDR3 coding DNA: TGCGCCAGCGGACAGGGGGACTATGGCTACACCTTC. It specifies CASGQGDYGYTF.

The chain employs TRBV7-6 and TRBJ2-5; D gene unclear. Trimming stripped 5 bases from V and 2 bases from J, with 9 bases between. The CDR3 is 13 amino acids. The germline CDR1 and CDR2 sequences are SGHVS and FNYEAQ. The CDR3 loop is CASSRSQQETQYF. The CDR3 bases are TGTGCCAGCAGCCGGAGCCAACAAGAGACCCAGTACTTC.

The genes are TRBV19 and TRBJ2-5, with 8 nucleotides matching TRBD2. CDR3 length equals 16 residues. Germline-derived CDR1 and CDR2 are LNHDA and SQIVND (reference sequence). J was trimmed by 5 bases and V by 5 bases; bases with no gene match: 13. The CDR3: CASSPRLARAPETQYF. CDR3 coding DNA: TGTGCCAGTAGTCCTCGACTAGCGAGAGCCCCTGAGACCCAGTACTTC.

Here the CDR3 DNA reads TGTGCCAGCAGTGACATGAACTATGGCTACACCTTC. It encodes CASSDMNYGYTF. V gene TRBV25-1 combines with J gene TRBJ1-2; D is uncertain. The CDR3 is 12 amino acids. The V and J ends lost 3 bases and 2 bases respectively, with 4 bases between them. Germline values: CDR1 MGHDK, CDR2 SYGVNS.

This clone has a single count. The chain has TRBV7-9 and TRBJ1-1; D is ambiguous. The CDR3 contains 16 residues. Trimming took 1 base from V and 3 from J, leaving 15 bases between them. CDR1 is SEHNR, CDR2 FQNEAQ, per germline (reference sequence). The CDR3 loop is CASSLVFLLRDTEAFF. DNA for the CDR3: TGTGCCAGCAGCTTAGTGTTCTTACTCCGGGACACTGAAGCTTTCTTT. The complete variable domain, with remaining parts taken from reference TRBV7-9 and TRBJ1-1, reads DTGVSQNPRHKITKRGQNVTFRCDPISEHNRLYWYRQTLGQGPEFLTYFQNEAQLEKSRLLSDRFSAERPKGSFSTLEIQRTEQGDSAMYLCASSLVFLLRDTEAFFGQGTRLTVV.

The rearrangement links TRBV11-2 to TRBJ2-7; 7 positions agree with TRBD2. Germline V CDR1 and CDR2: SGHAT, FQNNGV. V dropped 4 bases and J dropped 3; count of bases not matched to a gene: 6. CDR3 length equals 14 residues. CDR3 amino acids: CASSYGGTNYEQYF. In nucleotides, the CDR3 is TGTGCCAGCAGCTATGGTGGGACTAACTACGAGCAGTACTTC.

The chain is built from TRBV3-1 (or the pseudogene TRBV3-2) and TRBJ2-1; 8 positions agree with TRBD1. From germline, CDR1 is LGHDT and CDR2 YNNKEL (reference sequence). This CDR3 region has 14 residues. In DNA form, the CDR3 reads TGTGCTACCGGGGAAGGGACAGGCTACAATGAGCAGTTCTTC. It yields the protein CATGEGTGYNEQFF.

Turning to this clone: An end of the junction differs from the germline gene, which may be a read error. The chain employs TRBV7-9 and TRBJ1-6; 9 positions agree with TRBD1. Germline CDR1 reads SEHNR; CDR2 reads FQNEAQ (reference sequence). The CDR3 runs 14 residues. DNA for the CDR3: TGTGCCAGCAGCTTGACAGGGGGTAATACACCCCTCCACTTT. It encodes CASSLTGGNTPLHF.

The genes are TRBV12-3 or TRBV12-4 and TRBJ1-6, with a tentative D call TRBD1 (6 bases). This CDR3 contains 13 residues. Trimming removed 5 bases from V and 8 bases from J, with 10 bases in between. CDR3: CASSLGQYSPLHF. Here the CDR3 DNA reads TGTGCCAGCAGTCTGGGACAATATTCACCCCTCCACTTT.

V and J are TRBV12-5 and TRBJ2-2, with D possibly being TRBD1 (5 bases). Germline CDR1 reads LGHNT; CDR2 reads FRNRAP. This CDR3 comprises 18 residues. With 3 bases removed from V and 0 bases from J, the gap between germline ends came to 17 bases. The CDR3 region has the DNA TGTGCTAGTGGTTTACAGCGTAGACAGCTCGCGAACACCGGGGAGCTGTTTTTT. It specifies CASGLQRRQLANTGELFF.

A remark on this clone: At one end the junction does not follow the germline gene, possibly because of a read error. This chain uses TRBV6-4 with TRBJ1-1, with D unclear. The CDR3 is 13 residues long. The germline V gene encodes CDR1 MRHNA and CDR2 SNTAGT. CDR3 sequence: CAGSVSRNTEAFF. Here the CDR3 DNA reads TGTGCCGGCAGTGTATCCCGGAACACTGAAGCTTTCTTT.

The CDR3 region is CSAALEGYTF. The CDR3 DNA sequence: TGCAGTGCTGCCCTGGAGGGCTACACCTTC. The gene calls are TRBV20-1 and TRBJ1-2; the D is unclear. Germline CDR1 reads DFQATT; CDR2 reads SNEGSKA (reference sequence). This CDR3 region has 10 residues. The germline V and J ends were trimmed by 5 bases and 8 bases, with 9 bases remaining between them.

The sample holds one count of this clone. The chain carries TRBV5-4 and TRBJ2-1; 9 bases are shared with TRBD2. The CDR3 contains 16 residues. Unmatched junction bases numbered 4, after V lost 0 bases and J lost 3 bases. CDR1 and CDR2 from the germline V gene are SGHNT and YYREEE (reference sequence). CDR3 coding DNA: TGTGCCAGCAGCTTGGGGAGTAGCGGGGGCTACAATGAGCAGTTCTTC. Residues: CASSLGSSGGYNEQFF.

The rearrangement joins TRBV4-1 to TRBJ2-7, with D possibly matching TRBD1 (6 bases). V was trimmed by 4 bases and J by 6 bases, leaving 28 bases between them. The germline V gene has CDR1 MGHRA and CDR2 YSYEKL. CDR3 length: 18 amino acids. The CDR3 protein is CASSPRHSVVQGKGEQYF. For the CDR3, the DNA is TGCGCCAGCAGCCCAAGGCATTCAGTCGTCCAGGGGAAGGGCGAGCAGTACTTC.

A single count supports this clone. The CDR3 DNA reads TGTGCCTGGAGTGCAAGGGGGGGAAGGCAGCCCCAGCATTTT. Its translation is CAWSARGGRQPQHF. V gene TRBV30 combines with J gene TRBJ1-5, with TRBD1 as a possible D gene (6 bases). Germline-derived CDR1 and CDR2 are GTSNPN and SVGIG (reference sequence). The CDR3 has 14 amino acids. Trimming took 1 base from V and 7 from J, leaving 14 bases between them.

J is TRBJ1-3 and V is TRBV5-1; maybe TRBD1 (5 bases). In germline, CDR1 is SGHRS, CDR2 YFSETQ. V was pared by 3 bases and J by 1 base, with 11 bases between. This CDR3 region has 15 residues. The CDR3 protein is CASSSLGDSGNTIYF. CDR3 DNA: TGCGCCAGCAGCTCATTAGGGGATTCTGGAAACACCATATATTTT.

In its sample, this clone was seen once. The chain joins TRBV12-3 or TRBV12-4 to TRBJ1-4, with D uncertain. The CDR3 is 12 residues long. Trimming stripped 6 bases from V and 8 bases from J, with 10 bases between. This CDR3 reads CASRKEREKLFF. The CDR3, as DNA: TGTGCCAGCAGAAAAGAGCGAGAAAAACTGTTTTTT.

A single count supports this clone. The chain couples TRBV25-1 to TRBJ1-2; D call uncertain. This CDR3 spans 15 amino acids. Germline V gene data show CDR1 as MGHDK and CDR2 as SYGVNS. V was cut by 2 bases and J by 4 bases, with 14 bases left in between. The CDR3 region is CASSEGGPGVYGYTF. The CDR3 region has the DNA TGTGCCAGCAGTGAAGGCGGCCCGGGTGTCTATGGCTACACCTTC.

The chain uses TRBV5-6 and TRBJ2-7; the D gene is possibly TRBD1 (6 bases). This CDR3 contains 13 residues. CDR1 and CDR2 from the germline V gene are SGHDT and YYEEEE. With 0 bases removed from V and 2 bases from J, the gap between germline ends came to 6 bases. CDR3 amino acids: CASSLEGAYEQYF. CDR3 DNA sequence: TGTGCCAGCAGCTTGGAGGGGGCCTACGAGCAGTACTTC.

The J gene is TRBJ2-3, the V gene TRBV2; 11 bases align to TRBD2. J was trimmed by 3 bases and V by 7 bases; bases with no gene match: 3. Germline lookup yields CDR1 SNHLY and CDR2 FYNNEI. CDR3 size: 14 residues. Here the CDR3 DNA reads TGTGCCAGCAACCGACTAGCGGGGACAGATACGCAGTATTTT. Translation: CASNRLAGTDTQYF.

The chain employs TRBV5-1 and TRBJ1-1; D call uncertain. This CDR3 contains 14 residues. Trimming took off 0 bases at V and 2 bases at J, with 8 bases between the two ends. Germline CDR1 SGHRS, CDR2 YFSETQ. CDR3 loop: CASSLVGRNTEAFF. In DNA, the CDR3 is TGCGCCAGCAGCTTGGTGGGCAGAAACACTGAAGCTTTCTTT. The whole variable domain, filled in from reference TRBV5-1 and TRBJ1-1, reads KAGVTQTPRYLIKTRGQQVTLSCSPISGHRSVSWYQQTPGQGLQFLFEYFSETQRNKGNFPGRFSGRQFSNSRSEMNVSTLELGDSALYLCASSLVGRNTEAFFGQGTRLTVV.

This chain uses TRBV9 with TRBJ2-1; D is perhaps TRBD1 (5 bases). Germline-derived CDR1 and CDR2 are SGDLS and YYNGEE. This CDR3 region has 15 residues. V was cut by 2 bases and J by 2 bases, with 11 bases left in between. CDR3 DNA sequence: TGTGCCAGCAGCGTTCAGGGCGTCCCCTACAATGAGCAGTTCTTC. It specifies CASSVQGVPYNEQFF.

The chain couples TRBV5-1 to TRBJ2-7, with a tentative D call TRBD2 (7 bases). The V gene lost 4 bases and the J gene lost 4 bases, with 21 bases spanning the gap. This CDR3 region has 16 residues. Germline loops: CDR1 SGHRS, CDR2 YFSETQ. CDR3 loop: CASSPSAGANEYEQYF. As DNA, the CDR3 is TGCGCCAGCAGCCCCTCTGCGGGGGCCAACGAATACGAGCAGTACTTC.